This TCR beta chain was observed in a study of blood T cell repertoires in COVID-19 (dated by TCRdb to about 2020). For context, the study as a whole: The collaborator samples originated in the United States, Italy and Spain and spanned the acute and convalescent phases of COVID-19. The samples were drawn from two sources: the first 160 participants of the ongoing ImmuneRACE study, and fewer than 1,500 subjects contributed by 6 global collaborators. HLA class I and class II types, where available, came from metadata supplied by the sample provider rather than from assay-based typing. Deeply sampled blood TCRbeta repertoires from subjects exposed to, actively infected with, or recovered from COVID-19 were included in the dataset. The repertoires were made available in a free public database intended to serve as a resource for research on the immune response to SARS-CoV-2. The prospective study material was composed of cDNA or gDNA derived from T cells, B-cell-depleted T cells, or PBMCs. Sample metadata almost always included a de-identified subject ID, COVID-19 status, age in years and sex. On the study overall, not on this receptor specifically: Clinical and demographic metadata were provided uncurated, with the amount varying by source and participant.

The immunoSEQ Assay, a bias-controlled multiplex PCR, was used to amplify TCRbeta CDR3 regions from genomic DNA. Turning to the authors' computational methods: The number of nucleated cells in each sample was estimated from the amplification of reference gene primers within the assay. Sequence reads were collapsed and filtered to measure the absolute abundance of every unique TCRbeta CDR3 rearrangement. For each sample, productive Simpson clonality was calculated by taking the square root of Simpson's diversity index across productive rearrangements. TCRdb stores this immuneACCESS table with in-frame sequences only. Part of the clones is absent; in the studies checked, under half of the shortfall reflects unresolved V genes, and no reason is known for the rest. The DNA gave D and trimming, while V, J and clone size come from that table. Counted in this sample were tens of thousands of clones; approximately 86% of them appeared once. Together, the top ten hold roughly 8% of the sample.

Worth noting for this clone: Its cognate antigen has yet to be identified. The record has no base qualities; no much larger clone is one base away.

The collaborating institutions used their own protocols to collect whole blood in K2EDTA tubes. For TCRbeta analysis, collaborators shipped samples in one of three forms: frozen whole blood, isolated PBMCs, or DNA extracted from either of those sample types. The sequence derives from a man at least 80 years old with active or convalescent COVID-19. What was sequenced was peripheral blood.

The encoded CDR3 is CASSEALGDRVTAFF. The nucleotides read TGTGCCAGCAGTGAAGCGCTCGGGGACAGGGTTACGGCTTTCTTT. The chain is encoded by TRBV2 joined to TRBJ1-1, with 9 bases in between that match TRBD1. In the germline V gene, CDR1 corresponds to SNHLY and CDR2 to FYNNEI. From the cysteine up to the phenylalanine, the CDR3 has a length of 15 residues. Only CDR3 DNA remains: 45 bases, in frame from the first base. The V end gives up 0 bases and the J end 11 bases, leaving 10 bases in the junction not matched to a gene.